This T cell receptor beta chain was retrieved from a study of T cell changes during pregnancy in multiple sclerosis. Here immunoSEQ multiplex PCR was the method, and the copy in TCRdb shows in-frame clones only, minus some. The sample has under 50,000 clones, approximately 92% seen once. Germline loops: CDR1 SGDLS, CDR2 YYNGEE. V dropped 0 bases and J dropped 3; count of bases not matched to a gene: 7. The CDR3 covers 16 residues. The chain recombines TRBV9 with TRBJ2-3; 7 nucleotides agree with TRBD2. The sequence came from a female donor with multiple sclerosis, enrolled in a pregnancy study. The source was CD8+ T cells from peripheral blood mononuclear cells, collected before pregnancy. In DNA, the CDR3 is TGTGCCAGCAGCGTAGGGGGCGGGAGCGGGACAGATACGCAGTATTTT. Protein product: CASSVGGGSGTDTQYF. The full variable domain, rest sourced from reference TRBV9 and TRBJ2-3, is DSGVTQTPKHLITATGQRVTLRCSPRSGDLSVYWYQQSLDQGLQFLIQYYNGEERAKGNILERFSAQQFPDLHSELNLSSLELGDSALYFCASSVGGGSGTDTQYFGPGTRLTVL.